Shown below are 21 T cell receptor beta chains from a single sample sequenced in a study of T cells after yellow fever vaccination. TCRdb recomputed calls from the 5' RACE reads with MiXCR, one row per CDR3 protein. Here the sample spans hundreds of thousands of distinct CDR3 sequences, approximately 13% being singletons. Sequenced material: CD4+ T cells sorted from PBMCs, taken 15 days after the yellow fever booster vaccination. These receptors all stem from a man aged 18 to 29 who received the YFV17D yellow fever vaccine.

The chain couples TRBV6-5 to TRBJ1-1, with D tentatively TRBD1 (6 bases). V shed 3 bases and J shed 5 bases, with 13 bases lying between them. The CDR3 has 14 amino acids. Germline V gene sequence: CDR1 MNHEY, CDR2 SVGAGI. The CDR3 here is CASSYEGRGTEAFF. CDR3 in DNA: TGTGCCAGCAGTTATGAGGGTAGGGGGACTGAAGCTTTCTTT.

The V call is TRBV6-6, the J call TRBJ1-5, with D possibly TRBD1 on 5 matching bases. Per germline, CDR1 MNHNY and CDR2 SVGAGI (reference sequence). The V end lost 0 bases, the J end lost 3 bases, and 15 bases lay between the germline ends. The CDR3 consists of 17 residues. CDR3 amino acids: CASSYSSWGIDNQPQHF. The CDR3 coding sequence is TGTGCCAGCAGTTACTCGAGTTGGGGGATCGACAATCAGCCCCAGCATTTT.

As DNA, the CDR3 is TGTGCCAGCAGTTACTCCCACACAGGGGCCGGAGAGACCCAGTACTTC. Translation gives CASSYSHTGAGETQYF. The chain combines TRBV6-5 with TRBJ2-5, with 7 bases matching TRBD1. V dropped 0 bases and J dropped 4; count of bases not matched to a gene: 8. CDR1 is MNHEY, CDR2 SVGAGI, per germline. This CDR3 has 16 residues.

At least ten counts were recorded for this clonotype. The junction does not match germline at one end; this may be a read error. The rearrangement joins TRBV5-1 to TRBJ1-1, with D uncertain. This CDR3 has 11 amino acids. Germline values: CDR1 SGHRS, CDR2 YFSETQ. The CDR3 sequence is CASSANTEAFF. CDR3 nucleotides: TGTGCCAGCAGCGCGAACACTGAAGCTTTCTTT. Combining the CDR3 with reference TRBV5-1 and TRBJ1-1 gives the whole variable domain KAGVTQTPRYLIKTRGQQVTLSCSPISGHRSVSWYQQTPGQGLQFLFEYFSETQRNKGNFPGRFSGRQFSNSRSEMNVSTLELGDSALYLCASSANTEAFFGQGTRLTVV.

As DNA, the CDR3 is TGTGCCACCAAACAGGGCGTAATGAACACTGAAGCTTTCTTT. Protein product: CATKQGVMNTEAFF. This sequence joins TRBV11-1 and TRBJ1-1; TRBD1 might be the D (6 bases). The CDR3 length is 14 residues. V was trimmed by 10 bases and J by 0 bases, leaving 15 bases between them. Per the germline V gene, CDR1 is SGHAT and CDR2 is FQDESV (reference sequence).

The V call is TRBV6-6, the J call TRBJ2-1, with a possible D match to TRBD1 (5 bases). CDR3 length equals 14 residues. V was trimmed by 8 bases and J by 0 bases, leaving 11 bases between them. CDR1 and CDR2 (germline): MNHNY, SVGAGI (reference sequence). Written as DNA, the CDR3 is TGTGCCAGCGAGCTTACAGGCTCCTACAATGAGCAGTTCTTC. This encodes CASELTGSYNEQFF.

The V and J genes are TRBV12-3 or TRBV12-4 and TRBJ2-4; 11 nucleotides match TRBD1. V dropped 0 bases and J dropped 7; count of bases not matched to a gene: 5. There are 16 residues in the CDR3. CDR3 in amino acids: CASSLALGQGANIQYF. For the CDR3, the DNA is TGTGCCAGCAGTTTAGCGCTAGGACAGGGGGCGAACATTCAGTACTTC.

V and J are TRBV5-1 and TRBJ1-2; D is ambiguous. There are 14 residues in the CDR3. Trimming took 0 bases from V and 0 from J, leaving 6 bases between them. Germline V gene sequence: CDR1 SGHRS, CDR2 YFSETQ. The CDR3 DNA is TGCGCCAGCAGCTTGGTACCAGCTAACTATGGCTACACCTTC. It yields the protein CASSLVPANYGYTF. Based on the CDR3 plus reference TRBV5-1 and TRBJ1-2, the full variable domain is KAGVTQTPRYLIKTRGQQVTLSCSPISGHRSVSWYQQTPGQGLQFLFEYFSETQRNKGNFPGRFSGRQFSNSRSEMNVSTLELGDSALYLCASSLVPANYGYTFGSGTRLTVV.

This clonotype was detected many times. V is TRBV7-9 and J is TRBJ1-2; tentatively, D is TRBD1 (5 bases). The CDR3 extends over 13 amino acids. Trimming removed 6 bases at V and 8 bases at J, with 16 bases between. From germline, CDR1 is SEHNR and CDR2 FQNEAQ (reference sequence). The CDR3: CASRPEGEVGYTF. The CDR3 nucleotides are TGTGCCAGCAGGCCCGAAGGGGAGGTCGGCTACACCTTC.

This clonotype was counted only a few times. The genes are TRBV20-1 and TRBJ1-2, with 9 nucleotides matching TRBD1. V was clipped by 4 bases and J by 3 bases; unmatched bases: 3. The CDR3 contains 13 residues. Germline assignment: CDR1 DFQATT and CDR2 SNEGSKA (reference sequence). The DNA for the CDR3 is TGCAGTGCTAACAGGGGGCTCGACTATGGCTACACCTTC. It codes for CSANRGLDYGYTF.

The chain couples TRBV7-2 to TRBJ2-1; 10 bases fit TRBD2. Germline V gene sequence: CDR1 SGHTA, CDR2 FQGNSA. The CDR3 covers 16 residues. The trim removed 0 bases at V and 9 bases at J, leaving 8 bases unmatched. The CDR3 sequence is CASSLAPSGGVLEQFF. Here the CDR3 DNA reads TGTGCCAGCAGCTTAGCGCCTAGCGGGGGTGTACTTGAGCAGTTCTTC. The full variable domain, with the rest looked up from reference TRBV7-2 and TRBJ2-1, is GAGVSQSPSNKVTEKGKDVELRCDPISGHTALYWYRQSLGQGLEFLIYFQGNSAPDKSGLPSDRFSAERTGGSVSTLTIQRTQQEDSAVYLCASSLAPSGGVLEQFFGPGTRLTVL.

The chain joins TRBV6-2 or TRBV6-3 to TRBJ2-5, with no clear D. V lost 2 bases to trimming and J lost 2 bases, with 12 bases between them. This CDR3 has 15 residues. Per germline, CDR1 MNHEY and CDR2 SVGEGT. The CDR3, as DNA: TGTGCCAGCAGTTACCGGCCAGCGACGCAAGAGACCCAGTACTTC. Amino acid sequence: CASSYRPATQETQYF.

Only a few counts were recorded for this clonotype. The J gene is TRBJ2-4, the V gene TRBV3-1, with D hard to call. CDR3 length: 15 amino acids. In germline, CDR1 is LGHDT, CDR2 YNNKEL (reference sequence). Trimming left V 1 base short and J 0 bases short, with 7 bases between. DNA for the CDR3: TGTGCCAGCAGCCAAGGGAGACTAGCCAAAAACATTCAGTACTTC. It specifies CASSQGRLAKNIQYF.

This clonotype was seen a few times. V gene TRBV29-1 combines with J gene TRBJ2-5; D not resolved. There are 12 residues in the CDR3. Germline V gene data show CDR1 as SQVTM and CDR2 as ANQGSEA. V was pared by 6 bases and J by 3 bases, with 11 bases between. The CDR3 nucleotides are TGCAGCGTAAGCGATGATAAAGAGACCCAGTACTTC. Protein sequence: CSVSDDKETQYF.

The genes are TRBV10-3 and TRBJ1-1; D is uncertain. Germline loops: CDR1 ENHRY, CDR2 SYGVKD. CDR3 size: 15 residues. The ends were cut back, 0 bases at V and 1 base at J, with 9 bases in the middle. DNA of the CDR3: TGTGCCATCAGTGAGTCGGGCCTTCAGAACACTGAAGCTTTCTTT. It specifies CAISESGLQNTEAFF.

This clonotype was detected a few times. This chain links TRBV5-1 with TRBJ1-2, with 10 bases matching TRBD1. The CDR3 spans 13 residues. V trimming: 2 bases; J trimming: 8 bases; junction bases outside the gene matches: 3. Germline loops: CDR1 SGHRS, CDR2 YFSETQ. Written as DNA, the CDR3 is TGCGCCAGCAGCTTCGGGACAGGGGACGGCTACACCTTC. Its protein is CASSFGTGDGYTF.

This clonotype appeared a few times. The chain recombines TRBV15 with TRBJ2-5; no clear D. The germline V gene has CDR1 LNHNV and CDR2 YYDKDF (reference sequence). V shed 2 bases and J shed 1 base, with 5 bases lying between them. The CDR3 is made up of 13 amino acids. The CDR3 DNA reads TGTGCCACCAGCAGAACCACCCAAGAGACCCAGTACTTC. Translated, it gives CATSRTTQETQYF.

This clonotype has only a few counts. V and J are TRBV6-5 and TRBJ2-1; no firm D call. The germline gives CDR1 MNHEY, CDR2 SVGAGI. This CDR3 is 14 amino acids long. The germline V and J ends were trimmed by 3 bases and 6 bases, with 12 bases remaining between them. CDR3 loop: CASSYNGRRNEQFF. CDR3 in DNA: TGTGCCAGCAGTTATAACGGTAGACGCAATGAGCAGTTCTTC.

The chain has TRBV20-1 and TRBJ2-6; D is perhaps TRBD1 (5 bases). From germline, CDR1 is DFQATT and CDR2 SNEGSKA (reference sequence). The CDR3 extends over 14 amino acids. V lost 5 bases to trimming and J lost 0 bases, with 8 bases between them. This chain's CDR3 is CSAVTGSGANVLTF. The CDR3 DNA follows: TGCAGTGCTGTTACAGGCTCTGGGGCCAACGTCCTGACTTTC.

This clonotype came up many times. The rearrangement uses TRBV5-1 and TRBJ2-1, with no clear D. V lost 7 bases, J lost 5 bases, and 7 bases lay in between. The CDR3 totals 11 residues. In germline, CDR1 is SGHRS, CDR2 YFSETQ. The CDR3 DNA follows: TGCGCCAGCGCCTTAAACAATGAGCAGTTCTTC. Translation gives CASALNNEQFF. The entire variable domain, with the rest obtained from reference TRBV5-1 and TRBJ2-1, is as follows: KAGVTQTPRYLIKTRGQQVTLSCSPISGHRSVSWYQQTPGQGLQFLFEYFSETQRNKGNFPGRFSGRQFSNSRSEMNVSTLELGDSALYLCASALNNEQFFGPGTRLTVL.

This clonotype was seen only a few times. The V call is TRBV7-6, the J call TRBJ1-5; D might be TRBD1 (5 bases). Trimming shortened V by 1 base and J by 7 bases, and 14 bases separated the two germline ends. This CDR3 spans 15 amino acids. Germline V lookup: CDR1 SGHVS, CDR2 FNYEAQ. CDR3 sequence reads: CASSLGQGGWQPQHF. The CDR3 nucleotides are TGTGCCAGCAGCTTAGGCCAGGGAGGGTGGCAGCCCCAGCATTTT.